This T cell receptor (beta chain) was sequenced for a study of cytomegalovirus exposure and HLA in healthy donors. Study conclusions and caveats: Data from an earlier analysis indicated that most TCR beta V segments were productive either about 90% or about 30% of the time.

PCR amplification relied on 60 Vbeta primers (plus 13 Jbeta primers). Data came from immunoSEQ multiplex PCR; TCRdb stores just in-frame clones and leaves some out. The profile shows about 140,000 clones, 65% to 80% of them singletons. Regarding this clone: What it binds is not known.

CDR3 length equals 13 residues. With 1 base removed from V and 5 bases from J, the gap between germline ends came to 6 bases. Germline values: CDR1 SGHTA, CDR2 FQGNSA. Source material: PBMCs. This chain connects TRBV7-2 to TRBJ2-4; D gene uncertain. This TCR was sampled from a woman in her fifties or sixties in good health and CMV-seropositive. CDR3 sequence reads: CASSLGAENIQYF. DNA of the CDR3: TGTGCCAGCAGCTTAGGGGCAGAAAACATTCAGTACTTC.